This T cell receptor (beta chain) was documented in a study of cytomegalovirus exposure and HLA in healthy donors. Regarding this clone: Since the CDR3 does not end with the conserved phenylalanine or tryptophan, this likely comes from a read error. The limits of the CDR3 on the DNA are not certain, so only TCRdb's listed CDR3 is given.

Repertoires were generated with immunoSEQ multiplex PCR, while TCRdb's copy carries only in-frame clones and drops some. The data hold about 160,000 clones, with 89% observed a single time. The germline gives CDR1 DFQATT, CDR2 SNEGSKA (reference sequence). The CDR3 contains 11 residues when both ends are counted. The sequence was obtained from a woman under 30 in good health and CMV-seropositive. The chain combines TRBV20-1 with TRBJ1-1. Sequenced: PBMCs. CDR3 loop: CSARNREGRVT.